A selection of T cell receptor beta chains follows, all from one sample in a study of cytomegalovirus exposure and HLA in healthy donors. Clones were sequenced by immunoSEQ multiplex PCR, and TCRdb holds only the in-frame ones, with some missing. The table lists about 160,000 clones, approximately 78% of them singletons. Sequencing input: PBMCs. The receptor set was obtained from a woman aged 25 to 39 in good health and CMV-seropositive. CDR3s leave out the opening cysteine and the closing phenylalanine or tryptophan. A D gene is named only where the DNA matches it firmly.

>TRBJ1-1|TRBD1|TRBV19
ASSIYRGNEAF
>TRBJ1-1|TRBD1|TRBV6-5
ASSLTGRSTEAF
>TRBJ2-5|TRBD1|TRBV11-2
ASSFSTGGGETQY
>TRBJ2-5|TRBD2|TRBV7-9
ASSEGLAGGRKTQY
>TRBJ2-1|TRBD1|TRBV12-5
ASGLDRGQGYNEQF
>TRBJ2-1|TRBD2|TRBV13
ASETSGHSEQF
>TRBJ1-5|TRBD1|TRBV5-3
ARSLSPGQGEQPQH
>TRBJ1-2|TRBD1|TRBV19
ATLGDREGPYGYT
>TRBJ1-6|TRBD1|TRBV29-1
SVRDRANSPLH
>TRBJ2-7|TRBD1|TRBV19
ASSIGQGAGEQY
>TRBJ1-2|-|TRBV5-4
ASSLAPAGGAYGYT
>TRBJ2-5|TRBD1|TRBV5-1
ASSPGQLYQETQY
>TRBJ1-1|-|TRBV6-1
ASSVQGNTEAF
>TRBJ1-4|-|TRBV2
ASSEWTSTNEKLF
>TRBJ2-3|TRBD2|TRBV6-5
ASRAGTSRTDTQY
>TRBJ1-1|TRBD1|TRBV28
ASRTGRYTEAF
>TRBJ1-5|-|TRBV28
ASSFGIRQPQH
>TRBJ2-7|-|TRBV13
ASSPRGGYEQY
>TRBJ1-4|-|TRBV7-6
ASSLAGGNEKLF
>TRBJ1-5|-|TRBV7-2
ASSLEPGNQPQH
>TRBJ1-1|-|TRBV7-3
ASSFMGNTEAF
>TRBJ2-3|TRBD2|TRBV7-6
ASSERGRTDTQY
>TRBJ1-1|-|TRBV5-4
ASSLYESSGRAF
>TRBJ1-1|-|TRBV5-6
ASSLRHHTEAF
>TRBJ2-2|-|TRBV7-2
ASSLGTPVLGELF
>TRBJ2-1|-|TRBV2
ASNREGHNEQF
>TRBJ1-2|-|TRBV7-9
ASSLPQSYGYT
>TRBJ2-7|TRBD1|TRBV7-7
ASSAQQGAIHEQY
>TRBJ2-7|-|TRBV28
ASSPGTLTYEQY
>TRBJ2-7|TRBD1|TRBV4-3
ASSQDHTRGPDEQY
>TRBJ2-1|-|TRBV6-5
ASSYSGASTYNEQF
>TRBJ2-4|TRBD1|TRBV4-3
ASSQDSETGKNIQY
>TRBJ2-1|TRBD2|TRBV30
AWSYHGSGGNEQF
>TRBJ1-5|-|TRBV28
ASRVLQGTNQPQH
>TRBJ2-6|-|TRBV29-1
SVDSSGANVLT
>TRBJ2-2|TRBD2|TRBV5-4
ASSRLAGGQAGELF
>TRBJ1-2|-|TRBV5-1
ASSLGTEGYT
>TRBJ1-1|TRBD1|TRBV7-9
ASSLGQGDAF
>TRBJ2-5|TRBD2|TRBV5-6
ASSFPSGGIQETQY
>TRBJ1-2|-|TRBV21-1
ASSKVRTAHGYT
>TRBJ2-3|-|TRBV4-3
ASSQVGQRVMTDTQY
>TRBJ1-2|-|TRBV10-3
AISERAGEDGYT
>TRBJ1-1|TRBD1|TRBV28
ASSLTSFRTGRGTEAF
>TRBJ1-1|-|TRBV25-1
ASSELRHPNTEAF
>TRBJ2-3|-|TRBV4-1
ASSQDGLRGTDTQY
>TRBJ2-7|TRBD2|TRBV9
ASSVGLAGVWEQY
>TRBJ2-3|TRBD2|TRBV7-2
ASSSPRLAGGQTDTQY
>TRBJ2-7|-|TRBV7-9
ASSPSGHSYEQY
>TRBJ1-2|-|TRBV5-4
ASSATWGEDGYT
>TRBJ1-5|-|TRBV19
ASIDLRGNQPQH
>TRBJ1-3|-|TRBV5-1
ASSFTGSGRGNTIY
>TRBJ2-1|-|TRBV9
ASSPQAGRNEQF